This TCR beta chain originates from a study of cytomegalovirus exposure and HLA in healthy donors. Study as a whole: Early on, a data release was issued that held 80 million to 90 million unique TCRs from HLA-typed donors.

General observations from the study: Later analysis identified 16,000 or so TCR beta sequences associated with HLA alleles, using a false discovery rate threshold of 0.05. The authors listed roughly 150 TCR beta chains as cytomegalovirus-associated. Earlier results showed most TCR beta V segments being productive about 87% or about 30% of the time.

The PCR made use of 60 Vbeta and 13 Jbeta primers. Sequencing was performed with immunoSEQ multiplex PCR; in TCRdb, only in-frame clones are kept and a portion is missing. The sample comprises 100,000 or so clones, around 83% of which are singletons, and 1.2% rests with the top ten. Trimming left V 3 bases short and J 9 bases short, with 9 bases between. This CDR3 has 13 residues. Germline assignment: CDR1 MGHDK and CDR2 SYGVNS. In the case of this clone: What it binds is not known.

The source of this sequence is a woman aged 18-29 years in good health and CMV-seronegative. The chain employs TRBV25-1 and TRBJ1-6; D is unresolved. Sequenced: PBMCs. The CDR3 nucleotides read TGTGCCAGCAGTGATCACTCGGTTTCACCCCTCCACTTT. It specifies CASSDHSVSPLHF.